A selection of T cell receptor beta chains follows, all from one sample in a study of radiotherapy plus CTLA-4 blockade in lung cancer. Data came from immunoSEQ multiplex PCR; TCRdb stores just in-frame clones and leaves some out. The sample contains about 59,000 clones, 70% to 85% of which appear only once. The source was peripheral blood, collected from a patient treated with radiotherapy plus ipilimumab. These receptors were obtained from a human donor with non-small cell lung cancer whose response to radiotherapy plus ipilimumab could not be evaluated. Both conserved end residues are part of each CDR3. A D gene is named only where the DNA matches it firmly. Where a row states a size, it is once, few, many or the class of an expanded clone; other rows omit it.

cdr3_length	v_call	j_call	clone_size	d_call	cdr3_nt	cdr3_aa
18	TRBV28	TRBJ2-5	.	TRBD1	TGTGCCAGCAGTCCCGCGGGACAGGGACGCCCTTCGGGAGAGACCCAGTACTTC	CASSPAGQGRPSGETQYF
13	TRBV6-5	TRBJ1-2	few	.	TGTGCCAGCAGACCCGCGGGGTACTATGGCTACACCTTC	CASRPAGYYGYTF
13	TRBV19	TRBJ1-1	once	.	TGTGCCAGTAGTACGAGAGCCTTCAATGAAGCTTTCTTT	CASSTRAFNEAFF
14	TRBV5-1	TRBJ1-2	once	.	TGCGCCAGCAGCTACCCGGGGAGGGACAATGGCTACACCTTC	CASSYPGRDNGYTF
17	TRBV7-9	TRBJ1-2	.	.	TGTGCCAGCAGCTTATCACGGACGAGGGTGGCGGGCTATGGCTACACCTTC	CASSLSRTRVAGYGYTF
13	TRBV6-1	TRBJ1-5	few	TRBD1	TGTGCCAGCAGGGGACAGCTCAATCAGCCCCAGCATTTT	CASRGQLNQPQHF
15	TRBV27	TRBJ1-1	.	.	TGTGCCAGCAGTTTCCGGACAACCGGAGGGACTGAAGCTTTCTTT	CASSFRTTGGTEAFF
14	TRBV5-6	TRBJ2-7	.	TRBD2	TGTGCCAGCAGCCCGAGGGGGACTAGCGACGAGCAGTACTTC	CASSPRGTSDEQYF
15	TRBV4-1	TRBJ1-4	few	TRBD1	TGCGCCAGCAGCCAACCGGGACAGGCTAATGAAAAACTGTTTTTT	CASSQPGQANEKLFF
13	TRBV19	TRBJ2-7	.	TRBD1	TGTGCCAGTAGGGGGACAGGGACATACGAGCAGTACTTC	CASRGTGTYEQYF
15	TRBV7-2	TRBJ1-1	once	TRBD1	TGTGCCAGCAGCTTAATCCCCCAGGGGGCTAGTGAAGCTTTCTTT	CASSLIPQGASEAFF
15	TRBV6-5	TRBJ2-5	.	.	TGTGCCAGCAGCTATTCCGGGACTGCGCAAGAGACCCAGTACTTC	CASSYSGTAQETQYF
13	TRBV19	TRBJ2-5	.	TRBD1	TGTGCCAGTAGTACCGGACAGGTGGAGACCCAGTACTTC	CASSTGQVETQYF
15	TRBV7-9	TRBJ2-7	.	.	TGTGCCAGCAGACCCCGTGGCCCGGTTTTGGGGCAGCAGTACTTC	CASRPRGPVLGQQYF
15	TRBV6-5	TRBJ1-5	.	.	TGTGCCAGCAGTCCCGCCGGAGGAAGCAATCAGCCCCAGCATTTT	CASSPAGGSNQPQHF